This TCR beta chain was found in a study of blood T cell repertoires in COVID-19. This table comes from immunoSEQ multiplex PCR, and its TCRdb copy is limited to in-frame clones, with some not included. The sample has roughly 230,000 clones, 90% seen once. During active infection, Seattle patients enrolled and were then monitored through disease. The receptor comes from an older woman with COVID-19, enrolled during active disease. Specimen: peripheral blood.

CDR3 residues: CASSYSSGADTQYF. CDR3 coding DNA: TGTGCCAGCAGTTACTCGTCGGGGGCAGATACGCAGTATTTT. This chain joins TRBV6-2 or TRBV6-3 and TRBJ2-3, with D possibly TRBD2 on 6 matching bases. The germline CDR1 and CDR2 sequences are MNHEY and SVGEGT. CDR3 length: 14 amino acids. Between the trimmed V and J ends, which lost 0 bases and 4 bases, there was a span of 8 bases.